A selection of T cell receptor beta chains follows, all from one sample in a study of CD8+ T cells in alopecia areata. Sequenced by immunoSEQ multiplex PCR; TCRdb stores in-frame clones only, minus some. The sample lists some 150,000 clones; roughly nine tenths were seen once. This specimen consisted of CD8+ T cells sorted from blood, obtained at week 4, from a patient treated with tofacitinib. The receptor source for this set is a human donor with alopecia areata. The CDR3 runs from the conserved cysteine through the conserved F or W. The D gene is left open where the match is weak. The size field is filled for only some rows; it gives once, few, many or a size class.

size: .; J: TRBJ2-5; V: TRBV29-1; D: TRBD1; DNA: TGCAGCGTTGAAGGTGGGACAGAAGAGACCCAGTACTTC; CDR3: CSVEGGTEETQYF
size: once; J: TRBJ2-3; V: TRBV6-6; D: .; DNA: TGTGCCAGTACCCCTGGCGGGGGCGCAGATACGCAGTATTTT; CDR3: CASTPGGGADTQYF
size: .; J: TRBJ2-1; V: TRBV7-9; D: TRBD2; DNA: TGTGCCAGCAGCGGGAGCGGGGCGGGGAATGAGCAGTTCTTC; CDR3: CASSGSGAGNEQFF
size: .; J: TRBJ1-1; V: TRBV7-6; D: .; DNA: TGTGCCAGCAGCTTAGCGGAAGGGCCGAACACTGAAGCTTTCTTT; CDR3: CASSLAEGPNTEAFF
size: .; J: TRBJ1-5; V: TRBV19; D: TRBD1; DNA: TGTGCCAGTAGTATCGCCCCGCAGGGGGCTACTTATCAGCCCCAGCATTTT; CDR3: CASSIAPQGATYQPQHF
size: .; J: TRBJ1-5; V: TRBV4-1; D: .; DNA: TGCGCCAGCAGCCTCACGCCAGGCGGCAATCAGCCCCAGCATTTT; CDR3: CASSLTPGGNQPQHF
size: .; J: TRBJ1-2; V: TRBV5-1; D: .; DNA: TGCGCCAGCAGCTTGGAGGGTAGCTCCGGTGGCTACACCTTC; CDR3: CASSLEGSSGGYTF
size: .; J: TRBJ1-1; V: TRBV5-6; D: .; DNA: TGTGCCAGCAGCCTCGGCGGGATAGAAGCTTTCTTT; CDR3: CASSLGGIEAFF
size: .; J: TRBJ2-4; V: TRBV27; D: .; DNA: TGTGCCAGCAGTTCCGCCCGGAGTCCCCTGCGGGCCAAAAACATTCAGTACTTC; CDR3: CASSSARSPLRAKNIQYF
size: .; J: TRBJ1-3; V: TRBV9; D: .; DNA: TGTGCCAGCAGCGTAAACGGGATCTCTGGAAACACCATATATTTT; CDR3: CASSVNGISGNTIYF
size: few; J: TRBJ1-3; V: TRBV10-3; D: .; DNA: TGTGCCATCACCGAGAACTCTGGAAACACCATATATTTT; CDR3: CAITENSGNTIYF